The 32 T cell receptor beta chains given below trace back to one sample, sequenced in a study of molecular identifiers for immune sequencing clone quantification. TCRdb recomputed calls from the PCR reads with MiXCR, one row per CDR3 protein. The table shows about 640,000 distinct CDR3 sequences, with just under 20% occurring only once. Specimen: naive CD8+ T cells from blood, with Jurkat cell RNA spiked in. Subset noted: FACS-sorted CD8+CD4-CCR7+CD45RA+ naive T cells. All receptors derive from a human donor in good health. Some libraries in this study had Jurkat cell RNA spiked in.

Ten or more counts support this clonotype. The rearrangement uses TRBV7-6 and TRBJ1-1, with a tentative D call TRBD1 (5 bases). The CDR3 is made up of 16 amino acids. Looked up from germline, CDR1 is SGHVS and CDR2 is FNYEAQ. Between the trimmed V and J ends, which lost 5 bases and 6 bases, there was a span of 22 bases. CDR3 DNA: TGTGCCAGCAGCCCCGGGCTACAGGCGAACTGGGCTGAAGCTTTCTTT. Amino acids: CASSPGLQANWAEAFF.

As to this clonotype: This may come from a read error, since a much larger clone is one base off. The rearrangement links TRBV25-1 to TRBJ2-7, with D hard to call. The V gene lost 3 bases and the J gene lost 6 bases, with 9 bases spanning the gap. Germline CDR1 is MGHDK and CDR2 is SYGVNS. The CDR3 loop spans 12 amino acids. The CDR3 DNA follows: TGTGCCAGCAGTGACACCGGCTGCGAGCAGTACTTC. This gives the protein CASSDTGCEQYF.

The genes are TRBV25-1 and TRBJ1-2; D might be TRBD1 (6 bases). This CDR3 comprises 14 residues. Germline V gene sequence: CDR1 MGHDK, CDR2 SYGVNS. The V and J ends lost 4 bases and 5 bases respectively, with 14 bases between them. CDR3 nucleotide sequence: TGTGCCAGCAGTGTGGGGGGCAGGGCGTATGGCTACACCTTC. Amino acid sequence: CASSVGGRAYGYTF.

This clonotype has ten or more counts. The chain is built from TRBV20-1 and TRBJ1-4; D unclear. The CDR3 runs 15 residues. Germline V gives CDR1 DFQATT, CDR2 SNEGSKA (reference sequence). Trimming removed 1 base at V and 3 bases at J, with 12 bases between. The CDR3, as DNA: TGCAGTGCTAGAGCAAGGGATAGATCTAATGAAAAACTGTTTTTT. The encoded protein is CSARARDRSNEKLFF.

This clonotype was detected ten times or more. The genes are TRBV6-5 and TRBJ2-7; D gene ambiguous. The CDR3 loop spans 13 amino acids. Between the trimmed V and J ends, which lost 2 bases and 3 bases, there was a span of 8 bases. Germline V gives CDR1 MNHEY, CDR2 SVGAGI. The CDR3 spells CASSYGQVYEQYF. The CDR3 DNA follows: TGTGCCAGCAGTTACGGGCAGGTCTACGAGCAGTACTTC.

A note on this clonotype: Just one base apart from a much larger clone, this may be a read error. The V and J genes are TRBV13 and TRBJ2-1, with 11 bases fitting TRBD2. Per germline, CDR1 PRHDT and CDR2 FYEKMQ (reference sequence). The CDR3 is made up of 13 amino acids. The CDR3 nucleotides are TGTGCCAGCAGTGAAGTTAGCGGGAGGGGGCAGCTCTTC. The encoded protein is CASSEVSGRGQLF.

This clonotype has at least ten counts. The chain recombines TRBV3-1 with TRBJ1-6; no definite D call. Germline assignment: CDR1 LGHDT and CDR2 YNNKEL (reference sequence). This CDR3 has 16 amino acids. V lost 1 base, J lost 6 bases, and 13 bases lay in between. The CDR3, as DNA: TGTGCCAGCAGCCAAGTATCGGCCTTCCCTAATTCACCCCTCCACTTT. Its protein product is CASSQVSAFPNSPLHF.

Details on this clonotype: This sequence may be a read error, since a much larger clone differs from it by one base. The CDR3 here is CASSYGDNEQYF. CDR3 DNA: TGTGCCAGCAGTTACGGGGACAATGAGCAGTACTTC. This rearrangement joins TRBV6-2 or TRBV6-3 to TRBJ2-5; D is perhaps TRBD1 (6 bases). Trimming shortened V by 2 bases and J by 11 bases, and 12 bases separated the two germline ends. Germline V gene sequence: CDR1 MNHEY, CDR2 SVGEGT. The CDR3 runs to 12 residues.

Many counts were recorded for this clonotype. This chain joins TRBV27 and TRBJ2-7, with 10 bases matching TRBD2. The length of the CDR3 is 14 residues. CDR1 is MNHEY, CDR2 SMNVEV, per germline (reference sequence). Trimming cost V 7 bases and J 2 bases; bases outside gene matches: 5. DNA for the CDR3: TGTGCCAGCACCAGGACTAGCGGCCCCTACGAGCAGTACTTC. Residues: CASTRTSGPYEQYF.

This clonotype occurred many times. This chain's CDR3 is CASSQAGATYEQYF. The CDR3 nucleotides read TGTGCCAGCAGCCAAGCGGGGGCAACCTACGAGCAGTACTTC. The chain uses TRBV14 and TRBJ2-7; D tentatively fits TRBD1 or TRBD2 (6 bases each). Germline values: CDR1 SGHDN, CDR2 FVKESK. This CDR3 is built from 14 residues. The ends were cut back, 1 base at V and 2 bases at J, with 9 bases in the middle.

V is TRBV4-2 and J is TRBJ2-5, with D possibly TRBD1 on 5 matching bases. The germline V gene encodes CDR1 LGHNA and CDR2 YNFKEQ. The V gene lost 0 bases and the J gene lost 1 base, with 12 bases spanning the gap. The CDR3 is 16 amino acids. As DNA, the CDR3 is TGTGCCAGCAGCCAAGAGGGCAGGGCGATCCAAGAGACCCAGTACTTC. Translating it yields CASSQEGRAIQETQYF.

This clonotype was counted many times. The junction differs from germline at one of its ends, possibly a read error. The chain has TRBV18 and TRBJ1-4; 11 positions match TRBD1. Germline CDR1 is KGHSH and CDR2 is LQKENI. CDR3 size: 16 residues. In DNA, the CDR3 is TGTGCCAGCTCAACACCGGGACAGGGGGATGATGAAAAACTGTTTTTT. This encodes CASSTPGQGDDEKLFF.

This clonotype was counted ten times or more. The J gene is TRBJ2-7, the V gene TRBV6-6; TRBD1 aligns across 7 bases. Trimming took 1 base from V and 4 from J; bases not matched to a gene: 4. The CDR3 is 14 residues long. Germline lookup yields CDR1 MNHNY and CDR2 SVGAGI (reference sequence). This chain's CDR3 is CASSYFGQEYEQYF. Here the CDR3 DNA reads TGTGCCAGCAGTTACTTTGGACAGGAATACGAGCAGTACTTC.

This clonotype was picked up a small number of times. The chain carries TRBV3-1 and TRBJ2-2; D gene ambiguous. The length of the CDR3 is 18 residues. V was shortened by 3 bases and J by 5 bases, with 22 bases between the two germline ends. Germline CDR1 LGHDT, CDR2 YNNKEL (reference sequence). The CDR3 loop reads CASSHRRRHLIGTGELFF. CDR3 DNA: TGTGCCAGCAGCCACCGGCGGCGACACCTAATAGGAACCGGGGAGCTGTTTTTT.

This clonotype was seen many times. The rearrangement uses TRBV13 and TRBJ2-3; perhaps TRBD2 as D (7 bases). Germline V gene sequence: CDR1 PRHDT, CDR2 FYEKMQ (reference sequence). The CDR3 loop spans 17 amino acids. Trimming removed 3 bases at V and 4 bases at J, with 20 bases between. The CDR3 bases are TGTGCCAGCAGCTTGTGGCGGGGGCGGTCAGGGTCAGATACGCAGTATTTT. Translating it yields CASSLWRGRSGSDTQYF.

This chain joins TRBV4-3 and TRBJ2-7; no clear D gene. V lost 0 bases and J lost 3, with 9 bases in between. The CDR3 runs 14 residues. Germline V gene lookup returns CDR1 LGHNA and CDR2 YSLEER. The DNA of the CDR3 is TGCGCCAGCAGCCAAGATCTTAACAACTACGAGCAGTACTTC. It specifies CASSQDLNNYEQYF.

At least ten counts were recorded for this clonotype. The V call is TRBV6-1, the J call TRBJ1-5; 7 bases map to TRBD1. V lost 6 bases to trimming and J lost 1 base; unmatched junction nucleotides: 21. This CDR3 region has 20 residues. Looked up from germline, CDR1 is MNHNS and CDR2 is SASEGT. The CDR3 DNA sequence: TGTGCCAGCAGCCACGTATGGGGGAGGCAGGGGACAGCGAGCAATCAGCCCCAGCATTTT. Translation gives CASSHVWGRQGTASNQPQHF.

This clonotype came up a few times. This sequence joins TRBV7-9 and TRBJ2-2; TRBD1 matches at 8 bases. Germline V gene data show CDR1 as SEHNR and CDR2 as FQNEAQ (reference sequence). J gave up 5 bases and V 4 bases, and 9 bases lay outside the gene matches. This CDR3 is built from 16 residues. CDR3 loop: CASSSAGRTGTGELFF. The DNA for the CDR3 is TGTGCCAGCAGCTCCGCCGGCCGGACAGGGACCGGGGAGCTGTTTTTT.

This clonotype was seen at least ten times. The chain carries TRBV7-8 and TRBJ2-7; weak D call: TRBD1 (5 bases). Germline loops: CDR1 SGHVS, CDR2 FQNEAQ. The CDR3 is 14 amino acids. With 5 bases removed from V and 4 bases from J, the gap between germline ends came to 15 bases. Here the CDR3 DNA reads TGTGCCAGCAGCCCAGGACGGACAAATTACGAGCAGTACTTC. Encoded protein: CASSPGRTNYEQYF.

Notes on this clonotype: This may be a read error: a much more frequent sequence differs by one nucleotide. The chain links TRBV9 to TRBJ2-3; D is ambiguous. The CDR3 has 14 residues. From germline, CDR1 is SGDLS and CDR2 YYNGEE. The CDR3 here is CASSGPHAPNTQCF. The CDR3 DNA sequence: TGTGCCAGCAGCGGCCCTCATGCCCCAAATACGCAGTGTTTT.

This clonotype was detected ten times or more. The chain's CDR3 is CATSRVQGSNEKLFF. In nucleotides, the CDR3 is TGTGCCACCTCCCGGGTACAGGGGTCTAATGAAAAACTGTTTTTT. The rearrangement uses TRBV7-9 and TRBJ1-4, with 7 bases identical to TRBD1. The J segment lost 3 bases and the V segment lost 10 bases, leaving 11 bases of the junction unmatched. CDR3 length: 15 amino acids. Germline CDR1 SEHNR, CDR2 FQNEAQ (reference sequence).

In its sample, this clonotype was seen many times. J is TRBJ2-7 and V is TRBV9, with D possibly matching TRBD2 (6 bases). Trimming removed 4 bases from V and 1 base from J, with 12 bases in between. Germline V CDR1 and CDR2: SGDLS, YYNGEE. The CDR3 runs 14 residues. Here the CDR3 reads CASSPGGTSYEQYF. The CDR3 nucleotides read TGTGCCAGCAGCCCGGGCGGGACTTCCTACGAGCAGTACTTC.

About this clonotype itself: With a much larger clone just one base away, this may be a read error. The chain is built from TRBV30 and TRBJ2-2; TRBD2 is a possible D gene (6 bases). Germline V gives CDR1 GTSNPN, CDR2 SVGIG (reference sequence). The CDR3 is 15 residues long. The CDR3 nucleotides are TGTGCCTGGAGTTTGGAGACAGTTAACACCGGGGGGCTGTTTTTT. This encodes CAWSLETVNTGGLFF.

This clonotype was seen many times. This chain connects TRBV7-9 to TRBJ1-1; TRBD1 might be the D (5 bases). CDR3 size: 13 residues. CDR1 and CDR2 from the germline V gene are SEHNR and FQNEAQ (reference sequence). The V and J ends lost 0 bases and 8 bases respectively, with 10 bases between them. The chain's CDR3 is CASSLALGGEAFF. DNA of the CDR3: TGTGCCAGCAGCTTAGCGCTGGGGGGAGAAGCTTTCTTT.

As for this clonotype: Compared with germline, one end of the junction differs, possibly owing to a read error. This sequence joins TRBV13 and TRBJ1-5; a weak D match, TRBD1 (6 bases). Germline V lookup: CDR1 PRHDT, CDR2 FYEKMQ (reference sequence). The CDR3 runs to 14 residues. In nucleotides, the CDR3 is TGTGCCAGCAGCCTAGGGGACACCAATCAGCCCCAGCATTTT. This codes for CASSLGDTNQPQHF. Variable domain in full (rest from reference TRBV13 and TRBJ1-5): AAGVIQSPRHLIKEKRETATLKCYPIPRHDTVYWYQQGPGQDPQFLISFYEKMQSDKGSIPDRFSAQQFSDYHSELNMSSLELGDSALYFCASSLGDTNQPQHFGDGTRLSIL.

The chain has TRBV28 and TRBJ1-2; 7 positions match TRBD1. The CDR3 sequence is 15 residues long. CDR1 and CDR2 from the germline V gene are MDHEN and SYDVKM. Trimming removed 3 bases from V and 5 bases from J; junction bases left unmatched: 9. CDR3 loop: CASSLSTGVGYGYTF. CDR3 nucleotide sequence: TGTGCCAGCAGTTTGTCTACAGGGGTTGGGTATGGCTACACCTTC.

In this sample, this clonotype turned up many times. The V and J genes are TRBV9 and TRBJ2-4; D not resolved. The CDR3 sequence is 15 residues long. Trimming took 2 bases from V and 0 from J, leaving 9 bases between them. Germline CDR1 and CDR2: SGDLS and YYNGEE. CDR3 nucleotides: TGTGCCAGCAGCGTTGATGGGCTAGCCAAAAACATTCAGTACTTC. Translating gives CASSVDGLAKNIQYF.

This chain's CDR3 is CSAIRKKEGEKLFF. The CDR3 nucleotides read TGCAGTGCTATCAGAAAGAAAGAGGGTGAAAAACTGTTTTTT. The chain uses TRBV20-1 and TRBJ1-4; D is uncertain. This CDR3 region has 14 residues. Germline V gives CDR1 DFQATT, CDR2 SNEGSKA (reference sequence). Between the trimmed V and J ends, which lost 4 bases and 7 bases, there was a span of 16 bases.

The table lists this clonotype with many counts. This sequence joins TRBV7-8 and TRBJ2-3; D is unresolved. The CDR3 consists of 15 residues. In germline, CDR1 is SGHVS, CDR2 FQNEAQ. V lost 1 base and J 2 bases, leaving 10 bases between the germline ends. CDR3 region: CASSLVWTATDTQYF. DNA of the CDR3: TGTGCCAGCAGCTTAGTCTGGACCGCCACAGATACGCAGTATTTT.

The sample holds many counts of this clonotype. This chain links TRBV28 with TRBJ2-7; 8 bases are a match to TRBD1. The V segment lost 6 bases and the J segment 5 bases; nucleotides outside the gene matches: 9. Germline V gives CDR1 MDHEN, CDR2 SYDVKM. The CDR3 extends over 14 amino acids. CDR3 DNA sequence: TGTGCCAGCAGCGGAGGACAGGGTCTCCACGAGCAGTACTTC. It yields the protein CASSGGQGLHEQYF.

A word on this clonotype: With a much larger clone just one base away, this may be a read error. The rearrangement joins TRBV2 to TRBJ1-1; D remains unclear. V was cut by 7 bases and J by 8 bases, with 17 bases left in between. The length of the CDR3 is 13 residues. Germline lookup yields CDR1 SNHLY and CDR2 FYNNEI. CDR3: CASNPTLGPEAFF. The CDR3 DNA sequence: TGTGCCAGCAACCCGACTCTGGGTCCCGAAGCTTTCTTT.

In this sample, this clonotype turned up many times. The rearrangement joins TRBV14 to TRBJ2-5, with 9 bases lining up with TRBD2. The CDR3 is 16 residues long. The germline gives CDR1 SGHDN, CDR2 FVKESK. With V trimmed by 0 bases and J by 4 bases, 6 bases remained unmatched. CDR3 DNA: TGTGCCAGCAGCCAAGATCAACTAGCGGGCCGAGAGACCCAGTACTTC. It is translated as CASSQDQLAGRETQYF.